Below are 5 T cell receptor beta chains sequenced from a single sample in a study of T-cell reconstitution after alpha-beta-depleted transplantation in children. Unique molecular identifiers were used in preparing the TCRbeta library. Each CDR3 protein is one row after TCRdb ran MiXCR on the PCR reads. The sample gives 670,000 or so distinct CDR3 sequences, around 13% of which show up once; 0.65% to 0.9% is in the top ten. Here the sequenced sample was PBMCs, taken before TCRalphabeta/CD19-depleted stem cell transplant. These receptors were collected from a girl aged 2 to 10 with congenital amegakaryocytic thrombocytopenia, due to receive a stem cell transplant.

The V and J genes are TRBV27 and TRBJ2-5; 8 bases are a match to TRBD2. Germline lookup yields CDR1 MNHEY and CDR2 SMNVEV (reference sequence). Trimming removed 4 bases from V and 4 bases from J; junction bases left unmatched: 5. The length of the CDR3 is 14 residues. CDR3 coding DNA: TGTGCCAGCAGTTCCCCGGGGGGGGCAGAGACCCAGTACTTC. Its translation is CASSSPGGAETQYF.

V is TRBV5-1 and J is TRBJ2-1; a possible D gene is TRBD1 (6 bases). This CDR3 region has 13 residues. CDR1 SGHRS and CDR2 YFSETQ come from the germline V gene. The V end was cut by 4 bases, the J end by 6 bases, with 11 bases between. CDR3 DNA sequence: TGCGCCAGCAGCGCCCTACAGGGCAATGAGCAGTTCTTC. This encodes CASSALQGNEQFF.

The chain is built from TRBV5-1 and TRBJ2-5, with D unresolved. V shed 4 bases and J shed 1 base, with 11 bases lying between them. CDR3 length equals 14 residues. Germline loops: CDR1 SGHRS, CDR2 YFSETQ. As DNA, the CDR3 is TGCGCCAGCAGCCCCGACCCTCCCCAAGAGACCCAGTACTTC. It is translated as CASSPDPPQETQYF.

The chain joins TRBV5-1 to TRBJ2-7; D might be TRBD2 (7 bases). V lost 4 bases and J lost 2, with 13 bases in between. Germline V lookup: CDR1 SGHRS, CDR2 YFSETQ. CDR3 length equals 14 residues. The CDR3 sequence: CASSVGGPTYEQYF. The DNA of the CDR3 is TGCGCCAGCAGCGTGGGGGGGCCAACCTACGAGCAGTACTTC.

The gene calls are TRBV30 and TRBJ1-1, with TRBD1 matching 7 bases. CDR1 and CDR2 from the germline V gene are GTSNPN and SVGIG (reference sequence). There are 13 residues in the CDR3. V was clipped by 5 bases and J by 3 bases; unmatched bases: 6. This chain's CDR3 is CAWAYTGDTEAFF. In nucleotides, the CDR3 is TGTGCCTGGGCATATACAGGGGACACTGAAGCTTTCTTT.